Shown below are 28 T cell receptor beta chains from a single sample sequenced in a study of identical twins. TCRdb called the 5' RACE reads again in MiXCR, with one record for every CDR3 protein. Of around 960,000 distinct CDR3 sequences detected, roughly 12% appear once; the ten largest clones hold about 1.5%. The same specimen was also included in a second study, on yellow fever vaccine responses in identical twins.

Sequences were obtained from PBMCs. The receptor source for this set is a young woman in good health.

The rearrangement links TRBV7-9 to TRBJ2-1; 10 positions match TRBD2. Unmatched junction bases numbered 8, after V lost 1 base and J lost 8 bases. This CDR3 contains 16 residues. The germline gives CDR1 SEHNR, CDR2 FQNEAQ (reference sequence). This CDR3 is CASSLGLRLAGDEQFF. The CDR3, as DNA: TGTGCCAGCAGCTTAGGTTTGAGGCTAGCGGGAGATGAGCAGTTCTTC. The full variable domain, in which reference TRBV7-9 and TRBJ2-1 provide the parts outside the CDR3, is DTGVSQNPRHKITKRGQNVTFRCDPISEHNRLYWYRQTLGQGPEFLTYFQNEAQLEKSRLLSDRFSAERPKGSFSTLEIQRTEQGDSAMYLCASSLGLRLAGDEQFFGPGTRLTVL.

This rearrangement joins TRBV25-1 to TRBJ2-7; possible D gene TRBD1, 11 bases. The V end was cut by 5 bases, the J end by 3 bases, with 38 bases between. The CDR3 loop spans 22 amino acids. Germline values: CDR1 MGHDK, CDR2 SYGVNS. CDR3 region: CASSPGQGEVSGRHQTFYEQYF. DNA for the CDR3: TGTGCCAGCAGTCCGGGACAGGGGGAAGTTAGCGGGAGGCACCAGACCTTCTACGAGCAGTACTTC.

Only a few counts were recorded for this clonotype. V gene TRBV15 combines with J gene TRBJ2-1, with TRBD2 identical over 7 bases. In germline, CDR1 is LNHNV, CDR2 YYDKDF (reference sequence). CDR3 length: 18 amino acids. V lost 0 bases to trimming and J lost 0 bases; unmatched junction nucleotides: 8. The CDR3 DNA is TGTGCCACCAGCAGAGAGGGAGGGACCGTCAGCTCCTACAATGAGCAGTTCTTC. It translates to CATSREGGTVSSYNEQFF.

This clonotype turned up a few times. The J gene is TRBJ2-2, the V gene TRBV12-3 or TRBV12-4; 7 bases map to TRBD1. V shed 6 bases, J shed 7 bases, and the junction held 8 bases outside the gene matches. This CDR3 region has 14 residues. The CDR3 DNA reads as TGTGCCAGCAGCCGGACAGGAGGTATCGGGGAGCTGTTTTTT. It specifies CASSRTGGIGELFF.

This clonotype was recorded many times. The chain recombines TRBV10-2 with TRBJ2-1, with D unresolved. CDR3 length equals 13 residues. V lost 2 bases and J 3 bases, leaving 5 bases between the germline ends. Germline CDR1 WSHSY, CDR2 SAAADI. The CDR3 region is CASSEKNYNEQFF. CDR3 nucleotides: TGCGCCAGCAGTGAGAAAAACTACAATGAGCAGTTCTTC.

In nucleotides, the CDR3 is TGTGCCAGCAGCCAGATGTACAATGAGCAGTTCTTC. Amino acids: CASSQMYNEQFF. V is TRBV3-1 and J is TRBJ2-1, with unresolved D. Trimming stripped 3 bases from V and 4 bases from J, with 4 bases between. This CDR3 contains 12 residues. Germline V gives CDR1 LGHDT, CDR2 YNNKEL (reference sequence).

V is TRBV2 and J is TRBJ1-1, with D uncertain. Germline CDR1 reads SNHLY; CDR2 reads FYNNEI. The CDR3 covers 14 residues. Trimming removed 6 bases from V and 0 bases from J, with 11 bases in between. CDR3 sequence reads: CASRPAEMNTEAFF. The CDR3 DNA reads TGTGCCAGCAGGCCCGCGGAGATGAACACTGAAGCTTTCTTT.

The chain joins TRBV7-9 to TRBJ2-7; 8 nucleotides agree with TRBD2. The V gene's germline CDR1 is SEHNR and CDR2 FQNEAQ (reference sequence). CDR3 size: 15 residues. V gave up 4 bases and J gave up 1 base; unmatched junction bases: 6. This CDR3 is CASSSLREASYEQYF. The CDR3 DNA follows: TGTGCCAGCAGCTCCCTGCGGGAGGCTTCCTACGAGCAGTACTTC.

The J gene is TRBJ2-7, the V gene TRBV12-3 or TRBV12-4; TRBD1 agrees at 12 bases. The CDR3 consists of 15 residues. Germline trimming cut 0 bases from V and 5 bases from J; bases unmatched to any gene: 2. CDR3 region: CASSLAGTGGHEQYF. CDR3 DNA: TGTGCCAGCAGTTTAGCCGGGACAGGGGGCCACGAGCAGTACTTC.

This clonotype has only a few counts. The chain recombines TRBV5-1 with TRBJ2-3; no definite D call. This CDR3 contains 13 residues. Trimming pared 1 base from V and 5 bases from J, leaving 8 bases between. Germline V CDR1 and CDR2: SGHRS, YFSETQ. The CDR3 bases are TGCGCCAGCAGCTTGACCCTGGAAGATACGCAGTATTTT. Residues: CASSLTLEDTQYF.

V and J are TRBV4-2 and TRBJ1-5, with TRBD1 matching 9 bases. Trimming cost V 2 bases and J 1 base; bases outside gene matches: 12. Germline CDR1 is LGHNA and CDR2 is YNFKEQ. The CDR3 is made up of 19 amino acids. The CDR3 here is CASSQNTGGEWESNQPQHF. CDR3 DNA sequence: TGTGCCAGCAGCCAAAACACAGGGGGCGAATGGGAAAGCAATCAGCCCCAGCATTTT.

This clonotype came up many times. The chain is built from TRBV5-1 and TRBJ2-1; D is unclear. Deletions cut 4 bases from V and 4 bases from J, with 12 bases between. Germline-derived CDR1 and CDR2 are SGHRS and YFSETQ. CDR3 length equals 14 residues. CDR3 DNA: TGCGCCAGCAGCCCCCCCCCTCTTTACAATGAGCAGTTCTTC. Protein: CASSPPPLYNEQFF.

In DNA form, the CDR3 reads TGTGCCAGCAGCCTCCAGCCTGTGAACACTGAAGCTTTCTTT. Protein product: CASSLQPVNTEAFF. The chain joins TRBV7-6 to TRBJ1-1; D remains ambiguous. The ends were cut back, 5 bases at V and 0 bases at J, with 10 bases in the middle. Germline assignment: CDR1 SGHVS and CDR2 FNYEAQ. CDR3 length equals 14 residues. The full variable domain, rest sourced from reference TRBV7-6 and TRBJ1-1, is GAGVSQSPRYKVTKRGQDVALRCDPISGHVSLYWYRQALGQGPEFLTYFNYEAQQDKSGLPNDRFSAERPEGSISTLTIQRTEQRDSAMYRCASSLQPVNTEAFFGQGTRLTVV.

This clonotype was counted between two and nine times. The V gene is TRBV12-5, the J gene TRBJ2-1; TRBD2 aligns across 13 bases. The V and J ends lost 6 bases and 8 bases, in that order; junction bases with no gene match: 7. The CDR3 is 15 residues long. From germline, CDR1 is LGHNT and CDR2 FRNRAP. CDR3 loop: CASGPGLAGFDEQFF. CDR3 in DNA: TGTGCTAGTGGACCGGGACTAGCGGGGTTCGATGAGCAGTTCTTC. Supplemented by reference TRBV12-5 and TRBJ2-1, the full variable domain reads DARVTQTPRHKVTEMGQEVTMRCQPILGHNTVFWYRQTMMQGLELLAYFRNRAPLDDSGMPKDRFSAEMPDATLATLKIQPSEPRDSAVYFCASGPGLAGFDEQFFGPGTRLTVL.

The J gene is TRBJ2-5, the V gene TRBV7-9; possibly TRBD2 for D (5 bases). This CDR3 contains 14 residues. Between the trimmed V and J ends, which lost 4 bases and 4 bases, there was a span of 13 bases. The germline V gene has CDR1 SEHNR and CDR2 FQNEAQ (reference sequence). As DNA, the CDR3 is TGTGCCAGCAGCTCATCGGGGATGGGAGAGACCCAGTACTTC. It specifies CASSSSGMGETQYF.

This chain connects TRBV4-1 to TRBJ1-1, with TRBD1 matching 9 bases. J was trimmed by 5 bases and V by 3 bases; bases with no gene match: 1. The CDR3 is 13 amino acids. The germline gives CDR1 MGHRA, CDR2 YSYEKL. CDR3 nucleotide sequence: TGCGCCAGCAGCCATGGGACAGGGACTGAAGCTTTCTTT. Translated: CASSHGTGTEAFF.

This clonotype showed up just a few times. The chain recombines TRBV18 with TRBJ2-5; possibly TRBD1 or TRBD2 for D (6 bases each). Looked up from germline, CDR1 is KGHSH and CDR2 is LQKENI. The CDR3 runs to 15 residues. The ends were cut back, 0 bases at V and 4 bases at J, with 12 bases in the middle. Here the CDR3 reads CASSPPVKGGETQYF. CDR3 nucleotides: TGTGCCAGCTCACCACCGGTAAAGGGGGGAGAGACCCAGTACTTC.

The rearrangement uses TRBV5-1 and TRBJ2-1; D is perhaps TRBD2 (6 bases). V was trimmed by 2 bases and J by 9 bases, leaving 12 bases between them. Germline CDR1 is SGHRS and CDR2 is YFSETQ. This CDR3 contains 13 residues. The CDR3 DNA reads as TGCGCCAGCAGCTTAGACGGGAGATTTGAGCAGTTCTTC. Protein product: CASSLDGRFEQFF.

This clonotype was seen at least ten times. This chain connects TRBV10-3 to TRBJ1-1; TRBD1 aligns across 7 bases. Germline V gives CDR1 ENHRY, CDR2 SYGVKD. The CDR3 extends over 15 amino acids. Germline trimming cut 6 bases from V and 3 bases from J; bases unmatched to any gene: 10. The CDR3 DNA reads as TGTGCCATCAGGGGACAGACCCATGGAGACACTGAAGCTTTCTTT. Translated: CAIRGQTHGDTEAFF.

This clonotype was counted a few times. The V and J genes are TRBV20-1 and TRBJ2-7; D is ambiguous. The CDR3 loop spans 14 amino acids. CDR1 DFQATT and CDR2 SNEGSKA come from the germline V gene (reference sequence). The V end was cut by 3 bases, the J end by 0 bases, with 12 bases between. The CDR3 reads CSASGDTSSYEQYV. CDR3 DNA: TGCAGTGCTAGCGGCGACACCAGCTCCTACGAGCAGTACGTC.

The chain employs TRBV20-1 and TRBJ2-1; 13 nucleotides line up with TRBD2. The trim removed 2 bases at V and 9 bases at J, leaving 7 bases unmatched. CDR1 is DFQATT and CDR2 is SNEGSKA in the germline V gene (reference sequence). The CDR3 is 15 residues long. The CDR3 sequence: CSARLTSGGAGEQFF. Here the CDR3 DNA reads TGCAGTGCTAGACTCACTAGCGGGGGGGCCGGTGAGCAGTTCTTC.

The chain has TRBV20-1 and TRBJ2-5; no firm D call. The germline CDR1 and CDR2 sequences are DFQATT and SNEGSKA (reference sequence). The length of the CDR3 is 10 residues. V gave up 4 bases and J gave up 3 bases, with 3 bases separating them. The DNA of the CDR3 is TGCAGTGCTAACAAAGAGACCCAGTACTTC. Translated, it gives CSANKETQYF.

This clonotype occurred a few times. The chain recombines TRBV3-1 with TRBJ1-5; D remains unclear. Germline CDR1 is LGHDT and CDR2 is YNNKEL (reference sequence). Trimming removed 1 base at V and 0 bases at J, with 7 bases between. The CDR3 is made up of 15 amino acids. The CDR3 coding sequence is TGTGCCAGCAGCCAAGCCGGGAGTAGCAATCAGCCCCAGCATTTT. It codes for CASSQAGSSNQPQHF. The full variable domain, in which reference TRBV3-1 and TRBJ1-5 provide the parts outside the CDR3, is DTAVSQTPKYLVTQMGNDKSIKCEQNLGHDTMYWYKQDSKKFLKIMFSYNNKELIINETVPNRFSPKSPDKAHLNLHINSLELGDSAVYFCASSQAGSSNQPQHFGDGTRLSIL.

The V gene is TRBV10-3, the J gene TRBJ2-3; no clear D. This CDR3 is built from 15 residues. Trimming removed 6 bases at V and 5 bases at J, with 18 bases between. In germline, CDR1 is ENHRY, CDR2 SYGVKD. The CDR3 sequence is CAISEIGPTKDTQYF. CDR3 nucleotide sequence: TGTGCCATCAGCGAAATAGGTCCCACGAAAGATACGCAGTATTTT.

The V call is TRBV6-1, the J call TRBJ2-2; a possible D gene is TRBD2 (6 bases). Trimming stripped 6 bases from V and 1 base from J, with 18 bases between. The length of the CDR3 is 17 residues. The germline gives CDR1 MNHNS, CDR2 SASEGT. This CDR3 reads CASRNLLWGENTGELFF. CDR3 bases: TGTGCCAGCAGAAACCTTCTTTGGGGGGAGAACACCGGGGAGCTGTTTTTT.

At least ten counts were recorded for this clonotype. The chain employs TRBV28 and TRBJ2-2, with 7 bases identical to TRBD1. Germline V gene data show CDR1 as MDHEN and CDR2 as SYDVKM. CDR3 length equals 15 residues. J was trimmed by 3 bases and V by 7 bases; bases with no gene match: 8. In nucleotides, the CDR3 is TGTGCCAGCATCCCAGGGGGATACGACACCGGGGAGCTGTTTTTT. It codes for CASIPGGYDTGELFF. The full variable domain, rest sourced from reference TRBV28 and TRBJ2-2, is DVKVTQSSRYLVKRTGEKVFLECVQDMDHENMFWYRQDPGLGLRLIYFSYDVKMKEKGDIPEGYSVSREKKERFSLILESASTNQTSMYLCASIPGGYDTGELFFGEGSRLTVL.

This clonotype showed up just a few times. The J gene is TRBJ1-2, the V gene TRBV20-1, with D possibly matching TRBD1 (5 bases). The germline V gene encodes CDR1 DFQATT and CDR2 SNEGSKA (reference sequence). This CDR3 is 13 amino acids long. Trimming stripped 7 bases from V and 8 bases from J, with 20 bases between. CDR3 bases: TGCAGTGTCCCATTTCGGGGGGTAGACGGCTACACCTTC. This sequence encodes CSVPFRGVDGYTF.

V usage is TRBV10-3 and J usage is TRBJ2-3; perhaps TRBD2 as D (6 bases). Trimming stripped 1 base from V and 0 bases from J, with 11 bases between. This CDR3 has 16 residues. CDR1 and CDR2 from the germline V gene are ENHRY and SYGVKD. The CDR3 DNA is TGTGCCATCAGTGAGTTAGGGGACTCTAGCACAGATACGCAGTATTTT. As protein: CAISELGDSSTDTQYF.